This section outlines one TCR beta chain sequence together with its context. As yet, its antigen is unknown. No fewer than 5 micrograms of total RNA were isolated from every sample. The CDR3 extends over 16 amino acids. With 5 bases clipped from V and 2 bases from J, the junction kept 5 bases outside the gene matches. Looked up from germline, CDR1 is MNHEY and CDR2 is SMNVEV (reference sequence). This record belongs to a study of blood T cells in healthy people across ages. Study as a whole: There was about one barcoded beta molecule captured by template switching per two T cells. General observations from the study: Diversity estimated from one million T cells was considered an underestimate.

Alongside a J-beta primer mix, a sample-barcoded 5' primer served in a second PCR lasting roughly 7 to 11 cycles. TCRdb processed the 5' RACE reads anew with MiXCR; each CDR3 protein has one entry. Of over 700,000 distinct CDR3 sequences listed, 53% are singletons. The sample comprised blood. This TCR came from a man older than 75 in good health. The gene calls are TRBV27 and TRBJ2-3; TRBD2 aligns across 12 bases. CDR3 sequence (DNA): TGTGCCAGCAGTCCACTAGCGGGAGGCTACACAGATACGCAGTATTTT. Amino acid sequence: CASSPLAGGYTDTQYF.